The source of this T cell receptor beta chain is a study of control samples from healthy donors and cancer patients. Libraries were prepared by immunoSEQ multiplex PCR; TCRdb keeps only in-frame clonotypes and omits some of them. The sample yields 95,000 to 100,000 clones, around nine tenths seen once. CDR3 length: 13 amino acids. Per the germline V gene, CDR1 is MNHEY and CDR2 is SVGAGI. V shed 2 bases and J shed 9 bases, with 11 bases lying between them. This TCR was sampled from a man aged 30 to 39 in good health. Source material: blood. The V call is TRBV6-5, the J call TRBJ2-1; D might be TRBD1 or TRBD2, each matching 6 bases. CDR3 sequence reads: CASSYEGGSEQFF. In nucleotides, the CDR3 is TGTGCCAGCAGTTACGAGGGGGGCAGTGAGCAGTTCTTC.